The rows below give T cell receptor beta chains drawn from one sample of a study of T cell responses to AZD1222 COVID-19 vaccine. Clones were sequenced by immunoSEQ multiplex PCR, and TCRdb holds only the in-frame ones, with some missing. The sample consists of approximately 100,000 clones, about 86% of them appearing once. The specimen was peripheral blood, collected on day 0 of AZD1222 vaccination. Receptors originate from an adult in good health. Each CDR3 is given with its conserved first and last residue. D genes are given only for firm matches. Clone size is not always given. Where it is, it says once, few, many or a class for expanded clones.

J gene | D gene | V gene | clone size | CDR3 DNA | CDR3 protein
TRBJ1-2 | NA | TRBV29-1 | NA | TGCAGCGTACGAAGGCCTGAGGATCCGGGCTACACCTTC | CSVRRPEDPGYTF
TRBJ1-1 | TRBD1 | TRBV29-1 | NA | TGCAGCGTTAGACCCCCGAGACAGGGGAACACTGAAGCTTTCTTT | CSVRPPRQGNTEAFF
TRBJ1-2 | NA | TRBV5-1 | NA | TGCGCCAGCAGCGCCGACAGCACTAACTATGGCTACACCTTC | CASSADSTNYGYTF
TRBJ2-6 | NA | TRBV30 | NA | TGTGCCTGGAATTCGGGCTCTGGGGCCAACGTCCTGACTTTC | CAWNSGSGANVLTF
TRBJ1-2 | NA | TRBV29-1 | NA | TGCAGCGCCGATCAGGGGGGCTACACCTTC | CSADQGGYTF
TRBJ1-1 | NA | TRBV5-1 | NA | TGCGCCAGCAGCTGGGATTCGAACACTGAAGCTTTCTTT | CASSWDSNTEAFF
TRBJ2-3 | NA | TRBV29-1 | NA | TGCAGCGTTAACGGCTGGAGTGGGACAGATACGCAGTATTTT | CSVNGWSGTDTQYF
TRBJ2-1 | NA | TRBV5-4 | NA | TGTGCCAGCAGCTCCCCCACCTACAATGAGCAGTTCTTC | CASSSPTYNEQFF
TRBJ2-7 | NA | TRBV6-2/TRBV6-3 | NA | TGTGCCAGCAGTTACAACCTACCAACGGGATACGAGCAGTACTTC | CASSYNLPTGYEQYF
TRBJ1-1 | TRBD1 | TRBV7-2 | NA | TGTGCCAGCAGCTTGGACAGGGGGGGACTTGCTGAAGCTTTCTTT | CASSLDRGGLAEAFF
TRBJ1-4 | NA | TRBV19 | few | TGTGCCAGTAGTATTCCTAGCCGGGGCGGTGAAAAACTGTTTTTT | CASSIPSRGGEKLFF
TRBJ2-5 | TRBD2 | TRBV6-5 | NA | TGTGCCAGCAGCCGAAATAGCGGGCTTCGGGAGACCCAGTACTTC | CASSRNSGLRETQYF
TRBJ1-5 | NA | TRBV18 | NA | TGTGCCAGCTCAGTTCTACAGGGCCATCAGCCCCAGCATTTT | CASSVLQGHQPQHF
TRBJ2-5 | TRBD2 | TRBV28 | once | TGTGCCAGCAGGCCAGCGGGAGGGAAAGAGACCCAGTACTTC | CASRPAGGKETQYF
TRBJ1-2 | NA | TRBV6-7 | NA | TGTGCCAGCAGTTACGTGACACCAAACTATGGCTACACCTTC | CASSYVTPNYGYTF
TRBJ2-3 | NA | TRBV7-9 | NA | TGTGCCAGCACCACCAACACAGATACGCAGTATTTT | CASTTNTDTQYF
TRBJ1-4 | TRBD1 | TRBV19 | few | TGTGCCAGTAGTAGGGACAGGGACTCAACTAATGAAAAACTGTTTTTT | CASSRDRDSTNEKLFF
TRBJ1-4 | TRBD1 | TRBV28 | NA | TGTGCCAGCGCCACAGGGGGGGCAAATGAAAAACTGTTTTTT | CASATGGANEKLFF
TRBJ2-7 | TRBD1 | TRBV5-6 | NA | TGTGCCAGCAGGGAGAGGGGGCGCGAGCAGTACTTC | CASRERGREQYF
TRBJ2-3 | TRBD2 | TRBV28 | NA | TGTGCCAGCAGTTTAGGAGCGAGCGGGAGGTCGACAGATACGCAGTATTTT | CASSLGASGRSTDTQYF
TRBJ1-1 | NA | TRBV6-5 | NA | TGTGCCAGCAGAATTACAGGTACGAACACTGAAGCTTTCTTT | CASRITGTNTEAFF
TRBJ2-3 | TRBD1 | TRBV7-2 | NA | TGTGCCAGCAGCTGGACAGGGGGCATCACAGATACGCAGTATTTT | CASSWTGGITDTQYF
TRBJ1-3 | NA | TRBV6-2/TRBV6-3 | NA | TGTGCCAGCAGTCAAGGGCCGGTAAACACCATATATTTT | CASSQGPVNTIYF
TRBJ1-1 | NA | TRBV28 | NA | TGTGCCAGCAGTCGCGGTCCAGGGGTCGCTGAAGCTTTCTTT | CASSRGPGVAEAFF
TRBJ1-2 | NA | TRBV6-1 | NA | TGTGCCAGCAGTGAAGAGCTCTCTCTCCGGACCAGGCTTTTCGGCTACACCTTC | CASSEELSLRTRLFGYTF
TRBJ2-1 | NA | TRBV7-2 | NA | TGTGCCAGCACCTCAGCCGGACGTAGCGGTGGGCATGAGCAGTTCTTC | CASTSAGRSGGHEQFF
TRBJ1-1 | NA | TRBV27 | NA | TGTGCCAGCAGTTCATACAGGGACTGGAACACTGAAGCTTTCTTT | CASSSYRDWNTEAFF
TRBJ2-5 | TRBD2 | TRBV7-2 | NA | TGTGCCAGCAGCTTTAGCGGGATTCAAGAGACCCAGTACTTC | CASSFSGIQETQYF
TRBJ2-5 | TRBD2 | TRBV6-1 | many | TGTGCCAGCAGTGAAGCTTTAGCGGGTGGGCAAGAGACCCAGTACTTC | CASSEALAGGQETQYF
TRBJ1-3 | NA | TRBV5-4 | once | TGTGCCAGCAGCACACTACCCGAAAACACCATATATTTT | CASSTLPENTIYF
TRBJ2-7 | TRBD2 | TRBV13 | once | TGTGCCAGCAGCTCCACCCCCGGGACTAGCGGGAGAAGCTACGAGCAGTACTTC | CASSSTPGTSGRSYEQYF
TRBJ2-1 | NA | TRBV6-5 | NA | TGTGCCAGCAGTTACCGGGGCTCCTACAATGAGCAGTTCTTC | CASSYRGSYNEQFF
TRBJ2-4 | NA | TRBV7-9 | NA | TGTGCCAGCAGCCTTAGGGGAGTAGGGTACTTC | CASSLRGVGYF
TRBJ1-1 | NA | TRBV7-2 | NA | TGTGCCAGCAGCTTAGGGTGGAAGGGCACTGAAGCTTTCTTT | CASSLGWKGTEAFF
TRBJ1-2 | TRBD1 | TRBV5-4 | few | TGTGCCAGCAGCCCGCCTCGGGGACAGGTGAACTATGGCTACACCTTC | CASSPPRGQVNYGYTF
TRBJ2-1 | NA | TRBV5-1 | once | TGCGCCAGCAGTCGAGCTACAGCCCACAATGAGCAGTTCTTC | CASSRATAHNEQFF